The clone carrying this TCR beta chain came up once. Original data processing: Amplification of reference gene primers provided the estimated nucleated cell counts. Assay used: immunoSEQ multiplex PCR; TCRdb lists only in-frame clones, some missing. That table is the source of V, J and clone size, and D and trimming were worked out from the DNA. Of around 250,000 clones detected, less than 85% appear once; the ten largest clones hold approximately 3.1%. In germline, CDR1 is MNHEY, CDR2 SMNVEV (reference sequence). The CDR3 consists of 13 residues. V lost 3 bases and J lost 8, with 11 bases in between. These data originate in a study of blood T cell repertoires in COVID-19. At the level of the study: Samples came from the United States, Italy and Spain, spanning acute and convalescent COVID-19. PBMCs, B-cell-depleted T cells, or T cells were the source of the cDNA or gDNA that made up the material.

Sequencing input: peripheral blood. The chain couples TRBV27 to TRBJ2-1; a possible D gene is TRBD1 (6 bases). The receptor was isolated from a woman aged 18-29 years with acute or convalescent COVID-19. CDR3 sequence: CASSFSQGYEQFF. For the CDR3, the DNA is TGTGCCAGCAGTTTTTCTCAGGGGTATGAGCAGTTCTTC.